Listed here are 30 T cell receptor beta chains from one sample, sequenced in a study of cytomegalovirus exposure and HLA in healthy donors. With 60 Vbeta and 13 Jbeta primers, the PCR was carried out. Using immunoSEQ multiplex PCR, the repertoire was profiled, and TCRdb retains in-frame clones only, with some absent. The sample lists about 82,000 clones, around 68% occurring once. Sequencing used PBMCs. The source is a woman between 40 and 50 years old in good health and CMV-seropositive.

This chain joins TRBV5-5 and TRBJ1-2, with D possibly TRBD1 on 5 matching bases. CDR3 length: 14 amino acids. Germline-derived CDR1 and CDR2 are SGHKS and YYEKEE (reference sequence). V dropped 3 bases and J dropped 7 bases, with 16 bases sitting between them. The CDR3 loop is CASSSDTGESGYTF. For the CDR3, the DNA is TGTGCCAGCAGCTCGGACACAGGAGAATCTGGCTACACCTTC.

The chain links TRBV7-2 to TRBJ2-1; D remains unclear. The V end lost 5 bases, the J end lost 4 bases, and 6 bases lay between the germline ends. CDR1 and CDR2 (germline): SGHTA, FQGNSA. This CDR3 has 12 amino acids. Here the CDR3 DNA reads TGTGCCAGCAGCCTACTGTACAATGAGCAGTTCTTC. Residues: CASSLLYNEQFF.

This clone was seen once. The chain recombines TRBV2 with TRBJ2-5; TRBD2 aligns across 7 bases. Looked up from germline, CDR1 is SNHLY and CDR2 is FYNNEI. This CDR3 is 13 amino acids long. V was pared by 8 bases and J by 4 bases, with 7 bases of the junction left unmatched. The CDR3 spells CASGGTGGETQYF. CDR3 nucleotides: TGTGCCAGCGGGGGTACGGGAGGAGAGACCCAGTACTTC. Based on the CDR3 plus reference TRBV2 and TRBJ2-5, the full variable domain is EPEVTQTPSHQVTQMGQEVILRCVPISNHLYFYWYRQILGQKVEFLVSFYNNEISEKSEIFDDQFSVERPDGSNFTLKIRSTKLEDSAMYFCASGGTGGETQYFGPGTRLLVL.

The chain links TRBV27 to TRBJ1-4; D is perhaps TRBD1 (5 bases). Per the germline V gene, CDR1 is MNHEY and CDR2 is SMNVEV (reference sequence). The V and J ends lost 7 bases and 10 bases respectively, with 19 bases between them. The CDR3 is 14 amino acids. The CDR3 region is CASMVMSGGAKLFF. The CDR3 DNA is TGTGCCAGCATGGTGATGAGCGGAGGGGCAAAACTGTTTTTT.

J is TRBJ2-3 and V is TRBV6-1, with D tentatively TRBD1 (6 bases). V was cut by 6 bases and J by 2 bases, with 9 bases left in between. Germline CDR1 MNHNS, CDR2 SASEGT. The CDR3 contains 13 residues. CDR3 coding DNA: TGTGCCAGCAGCGGACAGTTCACAGATACGCAGTATTTT. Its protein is CASSGQFTDTQYF.

The CDR3 loop reads CASSKSSSGGLNEQFF. CDR3 sequence (DNA): TGTGCCAGTAGTAAGTCGTCTAGCGGGGGCCTCAATGAGCAGTTCTTC. The genes are TRBV19 and TRBJ2-1, with 10 nucleotides matching TRBD2. Unmatched junction bases numbered 9, after V lost 4 bases and J lost 6 bases. This CDR3 has 16 residues. Germline CDR1 LNHDA, CDR2 SQIVND (reference sequence).

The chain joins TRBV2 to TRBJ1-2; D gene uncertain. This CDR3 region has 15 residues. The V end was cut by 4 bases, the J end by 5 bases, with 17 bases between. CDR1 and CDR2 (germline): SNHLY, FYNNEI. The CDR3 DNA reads TGTGCCAGCAGTGTATCAATATCCAGTATTTATGGCTACACCTTC. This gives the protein CASSVSISSIYGYTF.

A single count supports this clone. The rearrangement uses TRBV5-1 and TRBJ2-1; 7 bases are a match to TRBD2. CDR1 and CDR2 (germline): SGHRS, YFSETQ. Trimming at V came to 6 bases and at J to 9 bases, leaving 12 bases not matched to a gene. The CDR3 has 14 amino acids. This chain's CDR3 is CASMSSGPVGEQFF. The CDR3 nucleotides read TGCGCCAGCATGTCTAGCGGACCTGTGGGTGAGCAGTTCTTC.

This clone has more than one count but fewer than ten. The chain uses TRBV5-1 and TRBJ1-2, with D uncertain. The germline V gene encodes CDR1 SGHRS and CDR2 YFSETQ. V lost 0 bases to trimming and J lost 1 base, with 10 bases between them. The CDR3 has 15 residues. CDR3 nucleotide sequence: TGCGCCAGCAGCTTGGACCCGGAGTATAACTATGGCTACACCTTC. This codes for CASSLDPEYNYGYTF.

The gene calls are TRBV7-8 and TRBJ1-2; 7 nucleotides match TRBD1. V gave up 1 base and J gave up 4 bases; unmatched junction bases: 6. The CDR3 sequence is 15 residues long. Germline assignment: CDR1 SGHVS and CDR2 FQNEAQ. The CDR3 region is CASSLVQGVAYGYTF. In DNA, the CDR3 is TGTGCCAGCAGCTTAGTGCAGGGGGTCGCCTATGGCTACACCTTC.

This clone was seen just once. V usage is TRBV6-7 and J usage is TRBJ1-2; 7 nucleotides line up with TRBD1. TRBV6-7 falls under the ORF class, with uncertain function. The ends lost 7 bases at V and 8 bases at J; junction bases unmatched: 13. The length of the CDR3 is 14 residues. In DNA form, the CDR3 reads TGTGCCAGCACCGGAAGCAGGGGGGACGGGGGCTACACCTTC. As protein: CASTGSRGDGGYTF.

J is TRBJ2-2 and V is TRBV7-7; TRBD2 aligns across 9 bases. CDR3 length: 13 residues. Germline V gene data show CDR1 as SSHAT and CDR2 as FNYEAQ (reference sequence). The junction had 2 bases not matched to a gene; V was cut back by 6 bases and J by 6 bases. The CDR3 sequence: CASRRLAAGELFF. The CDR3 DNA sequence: TGTGCCAGCAGACGACTAGCGGCCGGGGAGCTGTTTTTT.

The CDR3 bases are TGTGCCTGGAGTGCAGGACAGGGGGAGACCCAGTACTTC. This gives the protein CAWSAGQGETQYF. J is TRBJ2-5 and V is TRBV30, with TRBD1 matching 9 bases. Unmatched junction bases numbered 2, after V lost 1 base and J lost 5 bases. Germline V gene data show CDR1 as GTSNPN and CDR2 as SVGIG (reference sequence). The CDR3 length is 13 residues.

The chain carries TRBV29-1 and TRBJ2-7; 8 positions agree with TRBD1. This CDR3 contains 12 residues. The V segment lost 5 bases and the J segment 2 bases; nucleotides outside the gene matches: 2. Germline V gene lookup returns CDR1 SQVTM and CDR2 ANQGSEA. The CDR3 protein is CSVQTGAYEQYF. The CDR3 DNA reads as TGCAGCGTTCAGACAGGGGCCTACGAGCAGTACTTC.

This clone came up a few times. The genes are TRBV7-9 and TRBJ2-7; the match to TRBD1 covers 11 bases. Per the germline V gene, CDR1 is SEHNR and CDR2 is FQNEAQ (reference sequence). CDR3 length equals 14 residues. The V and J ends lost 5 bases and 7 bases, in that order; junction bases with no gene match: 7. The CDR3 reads CASSVGQGAKEQYF. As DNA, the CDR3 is TGTGCCAGCAGCGTCGGACAGGGGGCTAAGGAGCAGTACTTC.

CDR3 sequence: CASSRGNQPQHF. The DNA for the CDR3 is TGTGCCAGTAGTAGAGGTAATCAGCCCCAGCATTTT. The chain links TRBV19 to TRBJ1-5, with unresolved D. Germline CDR1 and CDR2: LNHDA and SQIVND (reference sequence). This CDR3 contains 12 residues. The V and J ends lost 4 bases and 4 bases respectively, with 5 bases between them.

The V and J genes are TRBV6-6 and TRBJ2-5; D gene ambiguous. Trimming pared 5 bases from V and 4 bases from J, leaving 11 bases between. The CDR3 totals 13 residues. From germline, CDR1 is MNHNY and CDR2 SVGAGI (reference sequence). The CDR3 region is CASSIRQGETQYF. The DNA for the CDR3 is TGTGCCAGCAGTATCCGACAAGGAGAGACCCAGTACTTC.

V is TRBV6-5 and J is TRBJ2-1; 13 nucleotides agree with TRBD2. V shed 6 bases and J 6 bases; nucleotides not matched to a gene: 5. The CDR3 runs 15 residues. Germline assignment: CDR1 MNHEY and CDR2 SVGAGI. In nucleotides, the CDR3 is TGTGCCAGCAGCTCGACTAGCGGGAGGTCCAATGAGCAGTTCTTC. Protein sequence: CASSSTSGRSNEQFF.

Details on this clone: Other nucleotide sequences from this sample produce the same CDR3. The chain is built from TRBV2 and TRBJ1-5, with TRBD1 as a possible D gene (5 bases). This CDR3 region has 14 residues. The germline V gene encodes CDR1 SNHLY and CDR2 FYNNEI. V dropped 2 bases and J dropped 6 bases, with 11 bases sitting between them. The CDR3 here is CASSENQGSQPQHF. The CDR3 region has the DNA TGTGCCAGCAGTGAAAACCAGGGAAGTCAGCCCCAGCATTTT.

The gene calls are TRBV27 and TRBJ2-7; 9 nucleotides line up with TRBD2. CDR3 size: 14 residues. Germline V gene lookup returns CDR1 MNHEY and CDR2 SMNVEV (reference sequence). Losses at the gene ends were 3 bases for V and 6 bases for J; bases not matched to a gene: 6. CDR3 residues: CASSLAAGGSEQYF. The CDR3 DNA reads TGTGCCAGCAGTTTGGCAGCGGGAGGCAGCGAGCAGTACTTC.

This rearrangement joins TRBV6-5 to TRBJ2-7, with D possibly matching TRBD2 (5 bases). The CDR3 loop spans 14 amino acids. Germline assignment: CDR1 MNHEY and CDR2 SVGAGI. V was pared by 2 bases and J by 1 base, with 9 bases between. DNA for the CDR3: TGTGCCAGCAGTTACAGCGGCGGGTCCTACGAGCAGTACTTC. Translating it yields CASSYSGGSYEQYF.

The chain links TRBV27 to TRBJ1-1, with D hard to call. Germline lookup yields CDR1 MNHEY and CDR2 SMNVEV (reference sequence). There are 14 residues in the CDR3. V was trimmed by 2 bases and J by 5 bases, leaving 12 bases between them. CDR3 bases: TGTGCCAGCAGTTTAGTGGCAGGTGGGACTGAAGCTTTCTTT. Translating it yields CASSLVAGGTEAFF.

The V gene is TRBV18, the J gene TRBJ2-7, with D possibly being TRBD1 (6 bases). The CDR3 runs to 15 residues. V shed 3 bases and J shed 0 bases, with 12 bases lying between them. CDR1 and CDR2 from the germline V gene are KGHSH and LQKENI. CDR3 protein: CASSPSQGISYEQYF. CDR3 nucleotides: TGTGCCAGCTCACCCAGTCAGGGGATCTCCTACGAGCAGTACTTC.

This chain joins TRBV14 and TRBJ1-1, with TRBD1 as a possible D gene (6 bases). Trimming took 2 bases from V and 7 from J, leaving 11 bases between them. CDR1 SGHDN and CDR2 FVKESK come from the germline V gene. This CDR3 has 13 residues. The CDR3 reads CASSQFDRYEAFF. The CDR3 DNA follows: TGTGCCAGCAGCCAATTTGACAGGTATGAAGCTTTCTTT.

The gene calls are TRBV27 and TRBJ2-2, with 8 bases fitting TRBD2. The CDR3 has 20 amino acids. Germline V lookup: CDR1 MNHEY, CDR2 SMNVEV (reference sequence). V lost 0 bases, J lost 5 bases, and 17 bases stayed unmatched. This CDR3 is CASSLSMPQAGVGRTGELFF. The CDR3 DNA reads TGTGCCAGCAGTTTATCGATGCCGCAAGCGGGAGTAGGGAGGACCGGGGAGCTGTTTTTT.

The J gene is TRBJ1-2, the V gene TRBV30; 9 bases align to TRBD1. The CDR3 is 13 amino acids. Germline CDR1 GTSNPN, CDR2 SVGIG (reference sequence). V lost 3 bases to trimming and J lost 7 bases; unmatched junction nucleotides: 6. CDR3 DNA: TGTGCCTGGAGCCACAGGGGGCGTACTGGCTACACCTTC. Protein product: CAWSHRGRTGYTF.

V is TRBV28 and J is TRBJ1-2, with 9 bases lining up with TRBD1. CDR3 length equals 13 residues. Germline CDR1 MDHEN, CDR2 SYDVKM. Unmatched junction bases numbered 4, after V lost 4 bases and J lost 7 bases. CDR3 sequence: CASSSGQGLGYTF. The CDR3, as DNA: TGTGCCAGCAGTTCGGGACAGGGTCTTGGCTACACCTTC.

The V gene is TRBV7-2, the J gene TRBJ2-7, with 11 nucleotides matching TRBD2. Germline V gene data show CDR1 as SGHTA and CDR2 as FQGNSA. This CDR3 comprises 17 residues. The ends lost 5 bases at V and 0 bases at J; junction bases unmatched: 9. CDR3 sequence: CASSRTGTSGPSYEQYF. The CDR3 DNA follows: TGTGCCAGCAGCAGAACCGGGACTAGCGGCCCCTCCTACGAGCAGTACTTC.

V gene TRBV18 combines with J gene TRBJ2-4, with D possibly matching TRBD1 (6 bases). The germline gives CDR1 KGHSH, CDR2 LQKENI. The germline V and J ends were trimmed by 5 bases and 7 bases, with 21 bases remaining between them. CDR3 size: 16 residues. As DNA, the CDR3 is TGTGCCAGCTCAGCTATGAGGGACAATAAGGTTAACATTCAGTACTTC. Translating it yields CASSAMRDNKVNIQYF.

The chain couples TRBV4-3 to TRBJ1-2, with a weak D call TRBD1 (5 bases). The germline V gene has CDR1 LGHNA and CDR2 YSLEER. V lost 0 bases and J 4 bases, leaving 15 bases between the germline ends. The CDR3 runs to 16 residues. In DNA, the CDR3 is TGCGCCAGCAGCCAAGAATCTGAGACAGCCATCTATGGCTACACCTTC. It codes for CASSQESETAIYGYTF.